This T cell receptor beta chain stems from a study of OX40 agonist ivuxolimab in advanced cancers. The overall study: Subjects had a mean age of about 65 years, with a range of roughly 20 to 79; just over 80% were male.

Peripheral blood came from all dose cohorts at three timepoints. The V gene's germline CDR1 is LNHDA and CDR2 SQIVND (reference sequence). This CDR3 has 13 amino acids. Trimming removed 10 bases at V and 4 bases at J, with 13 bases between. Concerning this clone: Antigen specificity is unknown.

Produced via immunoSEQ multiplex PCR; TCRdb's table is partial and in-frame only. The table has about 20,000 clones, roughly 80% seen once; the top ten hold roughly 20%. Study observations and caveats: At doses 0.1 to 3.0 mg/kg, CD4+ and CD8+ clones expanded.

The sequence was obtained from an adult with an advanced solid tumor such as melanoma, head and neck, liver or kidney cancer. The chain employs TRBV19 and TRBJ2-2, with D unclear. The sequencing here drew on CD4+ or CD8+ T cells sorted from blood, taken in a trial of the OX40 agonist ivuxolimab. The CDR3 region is CATSPGPTGELFF. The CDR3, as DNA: TGTGCCACTTCTCCTGGGCCCACCGGGGAGCTGTTTTTT.